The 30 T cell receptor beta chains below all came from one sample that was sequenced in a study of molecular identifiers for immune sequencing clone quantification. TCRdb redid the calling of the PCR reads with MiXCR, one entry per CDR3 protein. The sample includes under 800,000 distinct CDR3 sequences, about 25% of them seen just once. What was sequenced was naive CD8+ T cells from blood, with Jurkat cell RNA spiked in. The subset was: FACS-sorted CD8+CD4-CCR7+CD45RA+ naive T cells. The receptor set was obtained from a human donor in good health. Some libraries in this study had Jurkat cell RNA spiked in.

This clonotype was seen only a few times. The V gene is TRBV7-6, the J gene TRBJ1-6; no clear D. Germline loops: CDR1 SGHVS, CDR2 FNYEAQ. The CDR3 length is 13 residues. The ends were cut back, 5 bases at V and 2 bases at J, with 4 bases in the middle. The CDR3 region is CASSAAYNSPLHF. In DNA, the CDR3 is TGTGCCAGCAGCGCCGCCTATAATTCACCCCTCCACTTT.

CDR3 nucleotide sequence: TGTGCCAGTAGTGGAGGAAGCAGGGCCGAGCAGTACTTC. This translates into CASSGGSRAEQYF. J is TRBJ2-7 and V is TRBV19; either TRBD1 or TRBD2 may supply D (5 bases each). This CDR3 has 13 amino acids. Germline loops: CDR1 LNHDA, CDR2 SQIVND (reference sequence). V was shortened by 5 bases and J by 6 bases, with 14 bases between the two germline ends. Variable domain in full (rest from reference TRBV19 and TRBJ2-7): DGGITQSPKYLFRKEGQNVTLSCEQNLNHDAMYWYRQDPGQGLRLIYYSQIVNDFQKGDIAEGYSVSREKKESFPLTVTSAQKNPTAFYLCASSGGSRAEQYFGPGTRLTVT.

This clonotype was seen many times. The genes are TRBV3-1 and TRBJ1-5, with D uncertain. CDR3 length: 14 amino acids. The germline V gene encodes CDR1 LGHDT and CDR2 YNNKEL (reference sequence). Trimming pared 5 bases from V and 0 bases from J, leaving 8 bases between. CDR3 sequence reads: CASSSGNSNQPQHF. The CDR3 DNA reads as TGTGCCAGCAGCTCCGGAAATAGCAATCAGCCCCAGCATTTT.

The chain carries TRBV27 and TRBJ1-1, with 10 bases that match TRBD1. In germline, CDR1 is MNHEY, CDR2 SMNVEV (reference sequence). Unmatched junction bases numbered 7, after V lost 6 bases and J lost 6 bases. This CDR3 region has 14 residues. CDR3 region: CASRTGGAFAEAFF. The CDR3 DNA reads TGTGCCAGCAGGACAGGGGGCGCTTTCGCTGAAGCTTTCTTT.

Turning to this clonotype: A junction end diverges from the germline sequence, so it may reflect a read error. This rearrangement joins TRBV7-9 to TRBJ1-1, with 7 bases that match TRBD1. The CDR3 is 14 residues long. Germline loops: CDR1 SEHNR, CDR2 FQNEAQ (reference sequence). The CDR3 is CASRIQGGGTEALF. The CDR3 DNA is TGTGCCAGCAGGATCCAGGGAGGGGGCACTGAAGCTTTGTTT.

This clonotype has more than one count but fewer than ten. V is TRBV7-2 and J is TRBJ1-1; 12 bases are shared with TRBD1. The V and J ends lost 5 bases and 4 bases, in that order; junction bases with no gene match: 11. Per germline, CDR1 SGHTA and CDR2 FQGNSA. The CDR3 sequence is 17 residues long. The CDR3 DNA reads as TGTGCCAGCAGCAAGACCGGGACAGGGGGCATGGGCACTGAAGCTTTCTTT. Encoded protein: CASSKTGTGGMGTEAFF.

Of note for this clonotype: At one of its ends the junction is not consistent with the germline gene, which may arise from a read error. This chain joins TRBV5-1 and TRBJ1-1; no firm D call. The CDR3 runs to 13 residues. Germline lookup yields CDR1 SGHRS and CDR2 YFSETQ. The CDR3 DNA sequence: TGCGCCAGCAGCTCAAGTTGGAACACTGAAGCTCTCTTT. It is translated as CASSSSWNTEALF.

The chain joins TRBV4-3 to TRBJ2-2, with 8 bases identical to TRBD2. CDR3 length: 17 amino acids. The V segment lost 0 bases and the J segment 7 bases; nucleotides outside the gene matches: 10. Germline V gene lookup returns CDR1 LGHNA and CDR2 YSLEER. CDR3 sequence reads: CASSQEPSGGPYGELFF. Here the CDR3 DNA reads TGCGCCAGCAGCCAAGAACCCAGCGGGGGCCCCTACGGGGAGCTGTTTTTT.

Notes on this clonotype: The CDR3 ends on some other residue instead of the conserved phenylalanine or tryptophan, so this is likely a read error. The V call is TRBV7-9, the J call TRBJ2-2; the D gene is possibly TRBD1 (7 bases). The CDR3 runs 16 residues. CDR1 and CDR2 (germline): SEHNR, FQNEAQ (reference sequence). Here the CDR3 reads CACSLAVTGFTGELFS. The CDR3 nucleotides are TGTGCCTGCAGCTTAGCGGTGACAGGGTTCACCGGGGAGCTGTTTTCT.

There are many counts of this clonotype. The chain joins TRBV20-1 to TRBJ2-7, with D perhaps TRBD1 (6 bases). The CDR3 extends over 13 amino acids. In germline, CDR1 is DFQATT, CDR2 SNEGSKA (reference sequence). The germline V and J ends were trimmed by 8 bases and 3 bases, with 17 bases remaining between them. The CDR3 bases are TGCAGTCCCTCAACCCGGGACAACTACGAGCAGTACTTC. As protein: CSPSTRDNYEQYF.

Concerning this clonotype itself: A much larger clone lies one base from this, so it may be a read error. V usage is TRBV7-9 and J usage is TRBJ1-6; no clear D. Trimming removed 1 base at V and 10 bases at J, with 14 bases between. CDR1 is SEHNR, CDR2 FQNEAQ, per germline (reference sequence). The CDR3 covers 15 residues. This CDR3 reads CASSLVSGLESPLHF. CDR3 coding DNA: TGTGCCAGCAGCTTAGTGTCAGGTCTCGAGTCACCCCTCCACTTT. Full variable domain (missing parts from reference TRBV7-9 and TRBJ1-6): DTGVSQNPRHKITKRGQNVTFRCDPISEHNRLYWYRQTLGQGPEFLTYFQNEAQLEKSRLLSDRFSAERPKGSFSTLEIQRTEQGDSAMYLCASSLVSGLESPLHFGNGTRLTVT.

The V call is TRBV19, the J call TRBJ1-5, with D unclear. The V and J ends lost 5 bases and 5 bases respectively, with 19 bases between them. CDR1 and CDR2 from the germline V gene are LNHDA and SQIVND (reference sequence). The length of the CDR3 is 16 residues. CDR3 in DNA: TGTGCCAGTAGTCCCCTGGCAGAGGGAGGTGATCAGCCCCAGCATTTT. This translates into CASSPLAEGGDQPQHF.

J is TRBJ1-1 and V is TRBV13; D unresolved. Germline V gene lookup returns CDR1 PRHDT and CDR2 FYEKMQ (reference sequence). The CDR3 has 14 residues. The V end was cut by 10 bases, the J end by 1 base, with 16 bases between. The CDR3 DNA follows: TGTGCCACCGTTACGGGCCTAGGGAACACTGAAGCTTTCTTT. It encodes CATVTGLGNTEAFF.

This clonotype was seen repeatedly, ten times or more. The CDR3 region has the DNA TGTGCCAGCAGCTACCTCCCGAACACCGGGGAGCTGTTTTTT. Translating gives CASSYLPNTGELFF. The chain is built from TRBV7-6 and TRBJ2-2; D unresolved. Germline V gene lookup returns CDR1 SGHVS and CDR2 FNYEAQ. Trimming removed 4 bases from V and 0 bases from J, with 6 bases in between. This CDR3 is 14 amino acids long.

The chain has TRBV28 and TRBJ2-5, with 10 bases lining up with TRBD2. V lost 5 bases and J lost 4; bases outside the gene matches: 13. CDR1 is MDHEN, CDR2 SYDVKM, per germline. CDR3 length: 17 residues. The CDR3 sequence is CASSPRLAGPVGETQYF. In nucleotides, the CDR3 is TGTGCCAGCAGTCCCCGACTAGCGGGCCCCGTGGGAGAGACCCAGTACTTC.

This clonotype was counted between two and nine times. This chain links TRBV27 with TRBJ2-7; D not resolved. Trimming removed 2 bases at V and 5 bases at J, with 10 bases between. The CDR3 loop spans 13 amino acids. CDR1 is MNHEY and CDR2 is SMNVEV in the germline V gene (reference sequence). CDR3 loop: CASSLRAGHEQYF. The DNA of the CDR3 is TGTGCCAGCAGTTTAAGGGCCGGACACGAGCAGTACTTC.

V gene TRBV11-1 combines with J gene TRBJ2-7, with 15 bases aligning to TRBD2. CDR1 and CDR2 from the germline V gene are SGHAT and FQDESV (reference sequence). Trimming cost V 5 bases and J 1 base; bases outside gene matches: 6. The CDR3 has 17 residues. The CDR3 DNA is TGTGCCAGCAGCGTCGGACTAGCGGGAGGGAAATCCTACGAGCAGTACTTC. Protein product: CASSVGLAGGKSYEQYF.

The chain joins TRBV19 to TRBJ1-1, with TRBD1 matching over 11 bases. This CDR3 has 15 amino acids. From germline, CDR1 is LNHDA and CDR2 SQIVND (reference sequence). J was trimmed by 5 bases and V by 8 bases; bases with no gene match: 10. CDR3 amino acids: CASLVGTGGVTEAFF. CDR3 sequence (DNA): TGTGCCAGTCTCGTGGGGACAGGGGGAGTTACTGAAGCTTTCTTT.

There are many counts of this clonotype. The CDR3 DNA follows: TGTGCCAGCAGCCCTAGCGGGAGTGGAGAGACCCAGTACTTC. Its protein is CASSPSGSGETQYF. V gene TRBV4-2 combines with J gene TRBJ2-5; 10 nucleotides align to TRBD2. The V gene's germline CDR1 is LGHNA and CDR2 YNFKEQ. The CDR3 has 14 residues. The V gene end was trimmed by 4 bases and the J gene end by 4 bases; junction bases not matched to a gene: 3.

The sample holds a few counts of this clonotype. DNA for the CDR3: TGCAGTGCAATGGCCAGCTTCTCCTACGAGCAGTACTTC. This encodes CSAMASFSYEQYF. The gene calls are TRBV20-1 and TRBJ2-7; D is unresolved. In germline, CDR1 is DFQATT, CDR2 SNEGSKA (reference sequence). The CDR3 contains 13 residues. Trimming took off 6 bases at V and 0 bases at J, with 12 bases between the two ends.

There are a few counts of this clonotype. The CDR3 loop reads CASSTLAGTQEQYF. The CDR3, as DNA: TGTGCCAGTAGTACCCTAGCGGGGACCCAGGAGCAGTACTTC. The chain carries TRBV19 and TRBJ2-7; the match to TRBD2 covers 9 bases. Germline V gene sequence: CDR1 LNHDA, CDR2 SQIVND (reference sequence). J lost 7 bases, V lost 4 bases, and 8 bases had no gene match. This CDR3 region has 14 residues.

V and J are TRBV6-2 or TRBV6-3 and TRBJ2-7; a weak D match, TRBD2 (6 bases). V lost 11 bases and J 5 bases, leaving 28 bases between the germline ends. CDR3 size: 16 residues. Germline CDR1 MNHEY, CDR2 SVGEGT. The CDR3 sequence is CAGSYSKGTARDEQYF. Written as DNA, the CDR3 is TGTGCCGGTAGTTACTCGAAGGGGACTGCGAGAGACGAGCAGTACTTC.

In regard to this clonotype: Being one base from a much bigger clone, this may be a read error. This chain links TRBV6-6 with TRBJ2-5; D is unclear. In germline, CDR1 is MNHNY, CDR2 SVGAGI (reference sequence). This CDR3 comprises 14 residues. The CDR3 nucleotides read TGTGCCAGCAGTTTGTCTGGTGGCCAAGGGACCCAGTACTTC. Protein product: CASSLSGGQGTQYF.

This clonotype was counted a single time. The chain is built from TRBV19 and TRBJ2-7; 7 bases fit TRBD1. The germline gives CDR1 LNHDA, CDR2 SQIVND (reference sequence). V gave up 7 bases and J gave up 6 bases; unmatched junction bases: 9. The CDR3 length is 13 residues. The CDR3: CASKGAGGAEQYF. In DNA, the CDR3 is TGTGCCAGTAAGGGGGCAGGGGGTGCCGAGCAGTACTTC.

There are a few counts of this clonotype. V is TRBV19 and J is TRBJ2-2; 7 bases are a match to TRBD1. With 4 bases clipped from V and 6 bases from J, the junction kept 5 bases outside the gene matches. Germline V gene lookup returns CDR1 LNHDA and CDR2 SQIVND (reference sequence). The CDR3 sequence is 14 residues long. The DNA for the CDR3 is TGTGCCAGTAGTACCGCCACAGGGGCCGGGGAGCTGTTTTTT. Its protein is CASSTATGAGELFF.

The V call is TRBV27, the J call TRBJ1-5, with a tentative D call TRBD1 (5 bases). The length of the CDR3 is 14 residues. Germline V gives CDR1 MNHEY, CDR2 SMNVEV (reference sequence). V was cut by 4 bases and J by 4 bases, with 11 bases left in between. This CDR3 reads CASSSVGTNQPQHF. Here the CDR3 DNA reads TGTGCCAGCAGTTCGGTTGGGACGAATCAGCCCCAGCATTTT.

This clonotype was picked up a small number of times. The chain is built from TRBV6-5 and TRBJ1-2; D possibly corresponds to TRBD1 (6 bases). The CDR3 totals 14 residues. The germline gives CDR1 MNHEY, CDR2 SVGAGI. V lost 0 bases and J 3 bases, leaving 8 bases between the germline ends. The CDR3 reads CASSYSAGDYGYTF. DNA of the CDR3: TGTGCCAGCAGTTACTCGGCAGGGGACTATGGCTACACCTTC.

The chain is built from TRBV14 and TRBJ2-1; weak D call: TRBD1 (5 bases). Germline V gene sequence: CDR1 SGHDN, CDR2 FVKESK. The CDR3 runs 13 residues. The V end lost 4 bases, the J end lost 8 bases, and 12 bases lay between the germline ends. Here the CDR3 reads CASSPRHRHEQFF. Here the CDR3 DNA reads TGTGCCAGCAGCCCCAGGCACAGGCATGAGCAGTTCTTC.

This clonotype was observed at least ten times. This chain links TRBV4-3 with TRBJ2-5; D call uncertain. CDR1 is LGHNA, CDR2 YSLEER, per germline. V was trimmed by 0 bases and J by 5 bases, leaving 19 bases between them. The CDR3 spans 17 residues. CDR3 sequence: CASSQDPAAGSHETQYF. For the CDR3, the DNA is TGCGCCAGCAGCCAAGACCCGGCGGCAGGCTCCCATGAGACCCAGTACTTC.

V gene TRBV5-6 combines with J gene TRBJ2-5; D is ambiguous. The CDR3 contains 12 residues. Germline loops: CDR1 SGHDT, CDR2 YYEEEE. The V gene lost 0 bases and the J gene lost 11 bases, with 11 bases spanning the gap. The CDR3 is CASSLEGESQYF. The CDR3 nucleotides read TGTGCCAGCAGCTTGGAAGGAGAGAGTCAGTACTTC.